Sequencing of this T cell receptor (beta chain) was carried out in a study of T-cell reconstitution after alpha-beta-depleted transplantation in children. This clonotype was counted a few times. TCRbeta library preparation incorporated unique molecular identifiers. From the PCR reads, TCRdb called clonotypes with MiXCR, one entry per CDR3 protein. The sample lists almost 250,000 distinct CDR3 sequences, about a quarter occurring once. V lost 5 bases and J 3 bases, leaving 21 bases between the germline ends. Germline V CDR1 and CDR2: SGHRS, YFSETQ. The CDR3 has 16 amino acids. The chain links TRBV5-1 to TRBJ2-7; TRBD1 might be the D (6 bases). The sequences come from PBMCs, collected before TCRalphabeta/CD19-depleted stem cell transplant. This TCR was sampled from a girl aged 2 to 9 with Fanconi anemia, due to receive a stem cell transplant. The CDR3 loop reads CASRPPTRTDLYEQYF. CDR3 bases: TGCGCCAGCAGACCGCCGACCCGGACAGACCTCTACGAGCAGTACTTC.